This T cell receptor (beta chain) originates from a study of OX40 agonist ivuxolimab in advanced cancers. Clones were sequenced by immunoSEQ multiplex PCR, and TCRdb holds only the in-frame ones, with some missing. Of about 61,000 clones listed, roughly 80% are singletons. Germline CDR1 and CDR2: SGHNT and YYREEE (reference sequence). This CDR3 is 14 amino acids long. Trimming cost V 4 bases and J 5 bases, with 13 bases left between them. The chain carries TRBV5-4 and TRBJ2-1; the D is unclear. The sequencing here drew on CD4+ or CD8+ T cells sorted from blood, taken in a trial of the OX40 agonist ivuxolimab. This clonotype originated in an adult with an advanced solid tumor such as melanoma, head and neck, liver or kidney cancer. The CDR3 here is CASSDPRGDNEQFF. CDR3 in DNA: TGTGCCAGCAGCGACCCGCGCGGCGACAATGAGCAGTTCTTC.